This TCR beta chain was captured by sequencing in a study of Tregs in tolerant kidney transplant recipients. Thawed PBMCs were FACS-sorted into unstimulated CD4+CD25+CD127- regulatory T cells, CD4+CD25- non-regulatory cells, CD4 and CD8 cells. Using immunoSEQ multiplex PCR, the repertoire was profiled, and TCRdb retains in-frame clones only, with some absent. The repertoire holds about 240,000 clones, with about 80% as singletons. The source material was CD4+ T cells from blood. This receptor was taken from a human donor in good health.

DNA of the CDR3: TGCGCCAGCAGCTTGGGGAGCGAACCAGATACGCAGTATTTT. Residues: CASSLGSEPDTQYF. The V gene is TRBV5-1, the J gene TRBJ2-3; the D is unclear. V was shortened by 0 bases and J by 4 bases, with 9 bases between the two germline ends. The length of the CDR3 is 14 residues. CDR1 SGHRS and CDR2 YFSETQ come from the germline V gene.